This is a list of T cell receptor beta chains from one sample in a study of vaccination and CD4 T cells after COVID-19. TCRdb recomputed calls from the PCR reads with MiXCR, one row per CDR3 protein. Here the sample spans roughly 19,000 distinct CDR3 sequences, 60% to 75% being singletons. Antigen specificity for these receptors is unknown. Sequenced material: CD4+ T cells from blood, cultured in vitro. The receptors derive from a human donor who had recovered from COVID-19. Each CDR3 is given with its conserved first and last residue. The D gene is left open where the match is weak. Size tells how often a clone was seen (once, few, many) or the class of an expanded clone, and some rows leave it out.

15	TRBV20-1	TRBJ2-3	-	-	CSARDHGAAIDTQYF	TGCAGTGCTAGAGATCACGGGGCTGCGATAGATACGCAGTATTTT
15	TRBV27	TRBJ1-3	-	-	CASSLQGTPGNTIYF	TGTGCCAGCAGTCTCCAGGGGACCCCTGGAAACACCATATATTTT
15	TRBV6-1	TRBJ2-7	TRBD2	-	CASRTQTSGRGEQYF	TGTGCCAGCAGGACGCAGACTAGCGGGAGGGGCGAGCAGTACTTC
13	TRBV6-1	TRBJ2-7	-	-	CASSKRDTAEQYF	TGTGCCAGCAGTAAACGGGACACCGCCGAGCAGTACTTC
14	TRBV20-1	TRBJ1-2	-	few	CSAPRSGNNYGYTF	TGCAGTGCGCCCCGGAGTGGCAACAACTATGGCTACACCTTC
14	TRBV20-1	TRBJ1-5	-	-	CSARVGGSNQPQHF	TGCAGTGCTAGAGTGGGGGGTAGCAATCAGCCCCAGCATTTT
15	TRBV4-1	TRBJ1-1	-	-	CASSQPRRGNTEAFF	TGCGCCAGCAGCCAACCCCGGAGAGGCAACACTGAAGCTTTCTTT
14	TRBV12-3/TRBV12-4	TRBJ2-2	-	few	CASSKQSNTGELFF	TGTGCCAGCAGTAAGCAGTCCAACACCGGGGAGCTGTTTTTT
16	TRBV2	TRBJ1-5	TRBD1	few	CATRAGQGISNQPQHF	TGTGCCACACGAGCCGGACAGGGTATTAGCAATCAGCCCCAGCATTTT
13	TRBV6-7	TRBJ2-5	-	-	CAGDRDYQETQYF	TGTGCCGGTGACCGGGACTACCAAGAGACCCAGTACTTC
15	TRBV20-1	TRBJ2-3	TRBD2	-	CSASLGREVTDTQYF	TGCAGTGCTAGTTTAGGACGGGAGGTCACAGATACGCAGTATTTT
11	TRBV20-1	TRBJ2-1	-	-	CSASRNNEQFF	TGCAGTGCTAGCCGGAACAATGAGCAGTTCTTC
14	TRBV20-1	TRBJ1-2	TRBD1	-	CSARDTQGGNGYTF	TGCAGTGCTAGAGACACCCAGGGGGGGAATGGCTACACCTTC
16	TRBV24-1	TRBJ2-1	-	once	CATSDRTSRSYNEQFF	TGTGCCACCAGTGACCGGACATCTCGGTCCTACAATGAGCAGTTCTTC
12	TRBV20-1	TRBJ2-3	-	-	CSAGGNRDTQYF	TGCAGTGCTGGCGGGAACAGAGATACGCAGTATTTT
14	TRBV7-8	TRBJ2-7	-	-	CASSLGGARYEQYF	TGTGCCAGCAGCTTAGGGGGGGCGCGGTACGAGCAGTACTTC
12	TRBV7-9	TRBJ1-1	TRBD1	-	CASSTPPGGAFF	TGTGCCAGCAGTACCCCCCCAGGGGGGGCTTTCTTT
17	TRBV10-3	TRBJ2-3	TRBD1	-	CAISEHPGTGATDTQYF	TGTGCCATCAGTGAGCACCCGGGGACAGGAGCCACAGATACGCAGTATTTT
17	TRBV4-2	TRBJ1-2	-	few	CASSQETLRTMTYGYTF	TGTGCCAGCAGCCAAGAAACTCTACGGACTATGACTTATGGCTACACCTTC
13	TRBV12-3/TRBV12-4	TRBJ1-2	-	-	CASSPYRDYGYTF	TGTGCCAGCAGCCCGTACAGGGACTATGGCTACACCTTC
14	TRBV20-1	TRBJ2-1	TRBD2	-	CSAFQTSGRNEQFF	TGCAGTGCTTTCCAGACTAGCGGGCGGAATGAGCAGTTCTTC
15	TRBV20-1	TRBJ2-3	TRBD2	few	CSASYSGGAGDTQYF	TGCAGTGCTAGTTATAGCGGGGGGGCAGGGGATACGCAGTATTTT
13	TRBV20-1	TRBJ1-1	-	-	CSARESMGTEAFF	TGCAGTGCTAGAGAATCCATGGGAACTGAAGCTTTCTTT
14	TRBV25-1	TRBJ2-1	-	-	CASAGGPTYNEQFF	TGTGCCAGCGCAGGAGGGCCTACCTACAATGAGCAGTTCTTC
14	TRBV7-2	TRBJ2-7	-	few	CASSVLGTTYEQYF	TGTGCCAGCAGCGTCCTCGGGACAACATACGAGCAGTACTTC
13	TRBV20-1	TRBJ1-3	-	few	CSARVGGGNTIYF	TGCAGTGCTAGAGTTGGGGGGGGAAACACCATATATTTT
13	TRBV12-3/TRBV12-4	TRBJ2-7	-	-	CASRSDSSYEQYF	TGTGCCAGCAGGTCGGACAGTTCCTACGAGCAGTACTTC
12	TRBV6-1	TRBJ2-7	TRBD1	-	CAIRDRGFEQYF	TGTGCCATCCGGGACAGGGGGTTCGAGCAGTACTTC
11	TRBV30	TRBJ1-1	TRBD1	-	CAWSTGDTAFF	TGTGCCTGGAGTACAGGGGATACGGCTTTCTTT
15	TRBV2	TRBJ1-2	TRBD1	few	CASRGTAEFNYGYTF	TGTGCCAGCAGGGGGACAGCAGAATTTAACTATGGCTACACCTTC
16	TRBV19	TRBJ2-2	TRBD1	once	CASSIRQGAPTGELFF	TGTGCCAGTAGTATCAGACAGGGGGCGCCCACCGGGGAGCTGTTTTTT
13	TRBV12-3/TRBV12-4	TRBJ2-7	-	-	CASSLAQYYEQYF	TGTGCCAGCAGTTTAGCACAGTACTACGAGCAGTACTTC
10	TRBV6-1	TRBJ2-5	-	-	CASGAATQYF	TGTGCCAGCGGAGCGGCTACCCAGTACTTC
14	TRBV20-1	TRBJ1-1	TRBD1	-	CSASRQGMNTEAFF	TGCAGTGCTTCACGACAGGGAATGAACACTGAAGCTTTCTTT
13	TRBV12-3/TRBV12-4	TRBJ1-1	TRBD1	-	CASSFQGAGEAFF	TGTGCCAGCAGTTTTCAGGGGGCGGGTGAAGCTTTCTTT
15	TRBV28	TRBJ1-2	-	-	CASSLSIRGNYGYTF	TGTGCCAGCAGTTTATCGATCAGGGGCAACTATGGCTACACCTTC
15	TRBV6-2/TRBV6-3	TRBJ1-6	TRBD1	-	CASRDTGGGNSPLHF	TGTGCCAGCAGAGATACAGGGGGTGGAAATTCACCCCTCCACTTT
15	TRBV11-2	TRBJ1-1	-	-	CASSPRRGGGTEAFF	TGTGCCAGCAGCCCCCGAAGAGGGGGAGGCACTGAAGCTTTCTTT
15	TRBV20-1	TRBJ2-7	TRBD1	-	CSVTPGGQGAYEQYF	TGCAGTGTGACGCCCGGTGGACAGGGGGCGTACGAGCAGTACTTC
13	TRBV19	TRBJ1-5	-	-	CASSDTGTEPQHF	TGTGCCAGTAGTGATACGGGAACGGAGCCCCAGCATTTT
14	TRBV7-6	TRBJ2-2	-	-	CASSYSVGGGELFF	TGTGCTAGCAGCTACTCCGTGGGAGGCGGGGAGCTGTTTTTT
13	TRBV20-1	TRBJ1-5	-	-	CSAFTSSNQPQHF	TGCAGTGCTTTCACATCTAGCAATCAGCCCCAGCATTTT
14	TRBV12-3/TRBV12-4	TRBJ1-6	-	-	CASSQRTDNSPLHF	TGTGCCAGCAGTCAAAGGACAGATAATTCACCCCTCCACTTT
14	TRBV12-3/TRBV12-4	TRBJ2-7	TRBD2	-	CASSLNGGAYEQYF	TGTGCCAGCAGTTTAAACGGGGGGGCCTACGAGCAGTACTTC
14	TRBV24-1	TRBJ1-2	TRBD1	few	CATSDLDRAYGYTF	TGTGCCACCAGTGATTTAGACAGGGCCTATGGCTACACCTTC
14	TRBV2	TRBJ1-5	TRBD1	-	CASRETGRGRPQHF	TGTGCCAGCAGAGAGACAGGGAGGGGACGGCCCCAGCATTTT
12	TRBV15	TRBJ2-5	-	-	CATSRLRETQYF	TGTGCCACCAGCAGACTAAGGGAGACCCAGTACTTC
18	TRBV19	TRBJ1-5	TRBD1	-	CASRVGDRAIYSNQPQHF	TGTGCCAGCCGAGTGGGTGACAGGGCTATCTATAGCAATCAGCCCCAGCATTTT
12	TRBV6-1	TRBJ2-3	-	-	CASGESTDTQYF	TGTGCCTCCGGCGAAAGCACAGATACGCAGTATTTT
17	TRBV5-1	TRBJ2-5	TRBD2	-	CASSLGLAGGIQETQYF	TGCGCCAGCAGCTTGGGCCTAGCGGGGGGAATACAAGAGACCCAGTACTTC
17	TRBV6-1	TRBJ1-6	-	-	CASSGTPGGQGISPLHF	TGTGCCAGCAGTGGTACCCCGGGAGGGCAGGGGATTTCACCCCTCCACTTT
12	TRBV10-3	TRBJ2-5	-	-	CAISDYQETQYF	TGTGCCATCAGTGATTACCAAGAGACCCAGTACTTC
17	TRBV5-1	TRBJ1-1	-	-	CASSLSAFGTLNTEAFF	TGCGCCAGCAGCTTGTCAGCCTTCGGGACACTGAACACTGAAGCTTTCTTT
17	TRBV15	TRBJ1-5	TRBD1	few	CATSSRDRELSNQPQHF	TGTGCCACCAGCAGCCGGGACAGGGAACTGTCTAATCAGCCCCAGCATTTT
14	TRBV4-2	TRBJ1-6	-	-	CASSQGDLNSPLHF	TGTGCCAGCAGCCAAGGGGACCTTAATTCACCCCTCCACTTT
14	TRBV7-8	TRBJ1-5	-	few	CASSLREGNQPQHF	TGTGCCAGCAGCTTAAGGGAGGGCAATCAGCCCCAGCATTTT
14	TRBV19	TRBJ1-1	TRBD1	-	CASSRTGLNTEAFF	TGTGCCAGTAGTCGGACAGGGCTGAACACTGAAGCTTTCTTT
15	TRBV6-1	TRBJ2-3	TRBD1	-	CASSEGTGITDTQYF	TGTGCCAGCAGTGAAGGGACAGGAATCACAGATACGCAGTATTTT